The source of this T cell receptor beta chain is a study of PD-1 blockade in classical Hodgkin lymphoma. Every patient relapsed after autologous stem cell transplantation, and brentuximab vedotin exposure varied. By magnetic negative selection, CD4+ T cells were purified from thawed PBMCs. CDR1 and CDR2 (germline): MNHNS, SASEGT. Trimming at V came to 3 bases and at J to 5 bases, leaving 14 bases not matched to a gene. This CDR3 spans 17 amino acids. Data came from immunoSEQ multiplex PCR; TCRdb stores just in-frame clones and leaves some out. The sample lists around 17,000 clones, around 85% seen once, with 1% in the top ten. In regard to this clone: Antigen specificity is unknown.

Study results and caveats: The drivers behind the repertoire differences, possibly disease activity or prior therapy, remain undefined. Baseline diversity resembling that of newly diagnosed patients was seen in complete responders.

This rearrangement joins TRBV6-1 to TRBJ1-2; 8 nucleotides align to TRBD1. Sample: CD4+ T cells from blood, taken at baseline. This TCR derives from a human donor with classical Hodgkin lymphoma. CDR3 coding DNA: TGTGCCAGCAGTGAGATCTGGACAGGGACCGTCGAGTATGGCTACACCTTC. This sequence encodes CASSEIWTGTVEYGYTF.